Presented here are 16 T cell receptor beta chains from one specimen sequenced in a study of human T cells and chemical hapten exposure. Time point specified: patch test 2, 6 weeks after DPC sensitization. Sample treatment: therapeutic diphenylcyclopropenone sensitization with weekly scalp DPC. TCRdb itself ran the RACE reads through MiXCR, one entry per CDR3 protein. Of 110,000 to 150,000 distinct CDR3 sequences listed, 10% to 15% are singletons. Specimen: whole blood, collected in connection with sensitization to the hapten diphenylcyclopropenone (DPC). All receptors come from a woman in her forties or fifties with alopecia areata. Some clones in this sample may be carry-over from other donors' samples.

This clonotype was picked up many times. V and J are TRBV28 and TRBJ2-7; D is perhaps TRBD1 or TRBD2 (5 bases each). V was pared by 7 bases and J by 2 bases, with 18 bases between. Germline CDR1 and CDR2: MDHEN and SYDVKM. This CDR3 spans 15 amino acids. DNA of the CDR3: TGTGCCAGCACCTCTAAGGGGACCGGGACCTACGAGCAGTACTTC. As protein: CASTSKGTGTYEQYF.

This clonotype was counted ten times or more. This chain uses TRBV20-1 with TRBJ2-5, with TRBD1 as a possible D gene (7 bases). V lost 3 bases to trimming and J lost 5 bases, with 16 bases between them. Germline V gene sequence: CDR1 DFQATT, CDR2 SNEGSKA (reference sequence). The CDR3 loop spans 14 amino acids. The CDR3 DNA reads TGCAGTGCTAGGCCCCGGACAGGAGGGGAGACCCAGTACTTC. Protein: CSARPRTGGETQYF.

The chain joins TRBV28 to TRBJ2-7; weak D call: TRBD2 (5 bases). This CDR3 has 14 amino acids. With 6 bases removed from V and 0 bases from J, the gap between germline ends came to 12 bases. The germline gives CDR1 MDHEN, CDR2 SYDVKM. The CDR3 loop reads CASRASSLSYEQYF. CDR3 DNA sequence: TGTGCCAGCAGGGCTAGCAGCCTCTCCTACGAGCAGTACTTC.

This clonotype was counted a few times. The chain has TRBV30 and TRBJ2-7; tentatively, D is TRBD2 (6 bases). The germline V gene encodes CDR1 GTSNPN and CDR2 SVGIG (reference sequence). The germline V and J ends were trimmed by 0 bases and 3 bases, with 6 bases remaining between them. The CDR3 extends over 12 amino acids. The chain's CDR3 is CAWSVGGYEQYF. The CDR3 nucleotides read TGTGCCTGGAGTGTCGGGGGCTACGAGCAGTACTTC.

This clonotype was seen a handful of times. The chain joins TRBV29-1 to TRBJ2-7; weak D call: TRBD1 (5 bases). The germline V and J ends were trimmed by 3 bases and 0 bases, with 9 bases remaining between them. Germline V lookup: CDR1 SQVTM, CDR2 ANQGSEA. This CDR3 is built from 13 residues. The CDR3 sequence: CSVDSGISYEQYF. The CDR3 DNA reads TGCAGCGTTGATTCAGGGATCTCCTACGAGCAGTACTTC.

This chain joins TRBV5-1 and TRBJ2-1, with 9 nucleotides matching TRBD2. The V and J ends lost 3 bases and 5 bases, in that order; junction bases with no gene match: 9. CDR1 and CDR2 from the germline V gene are SGHRS and YFSETQ. This CDR3 contains 16 residues. The CDR3 nucleotides read TGCGCCAGCAGCTCCCCGACTAGCGGTTACAACAATGAGCAGTTCTTC. Amino acids: CASSSPTSGYNNEQFF.

This chain links TRBV7-8 with TRBJ2-1; 8 bases agree with TRBD2. This CDR3 spans 17 amino acids. J was trimmed by 1 base and V by 5 bases; bases with no gene match: 10. Germline CDR1 and CDR2: SGHVS and FQNEAQ. CDR3 sequence reads: CASSSGREVLSYNEQFF. The CDR3 DNA is TGTGCCAGCAGCAGTGGGCGGGAGGTTTTGTCCTACAATGAGCAGTTCTTC.

The chain carries TRBV7-3 and TRBJ2-1; 8 nucleotides match TRBD2. The CDR3 loop spans 17 amino acids. CDR1 is SGHTA and CDR2 is FQGTGA in the germline V gene. The V gene end was trimmed by 1 base and the J gene end by 6 bases; junction bases not matched to a gene: 11. In DNA, the CDR3 is TGTGCCAGCAGCTTAAGAGGGGACGGGAGGGCCCCCAATGAGCAGTTCTTC. Residues: CASSLRGDGRAPNEQFF. The whole variable domain, filled in from reference TRBV7-3 and TRBJ2-1, reads GAGVSQTPSNKVTEKGKYVELRCDPISGHTALYWYRQSLGQGPEFLIYFQGTGAADDSGLPNDRFFAVRPEGSVSTLKIQRTERGDSAVYLCASSLRGDGRAPNEQFFGPGTRLTVL.

The V call is TRBV28, the J call TRBJ1-5; D call uncertain. Germline V gives CDR1 MDHEN, CDR2 SYDVKM. The CDR3 consists of 13 residues. Between the trimmed V and J ends, which lost 8 bases and 3 bases, there was a span of 11 bases. In DNA, the CDR3 is TGTGCCAGCGGAGGGCGCGACAATCAGCCCCAGCATTTT. It specifies CASGGRDNQPQHF.

This clonotype was seen a handful of times. V and J are TRBV5-1 and TRBJ1-2, with D perhaps TRBD1 (6 bases). V was pared by 4 bases and J by 4 bases, with 14 bases between. This CDR3 region has 14 residues. The germline V gene has CDR1 SGHRS and CDR2 YFSETQ. Written as DNA, the CDR3 is TGCGCCAGCAGCGAACAGGGTACGGTCTATGGCTACACCTTC. It is translated as CASSEQGTVYGYTF.

This clonotype was detected a few times. This sequence joins TRBV11-1 and TRBJ1-1; the D is unclear. CDR1 and CDR2 (germline): SGHAT, FQDESV (reference sequence). Trimming took 5 bases from V and 4 from J, leaving 11 bases between them. The CDR3 is made up of 13 amino acids. CDR3 sequence: CASSAISGTEAFF. The DNA of the CDR3 is TGTGCCAGCAGCGCCATTAGCGGCACTGAAGCTTTCTTT.

This clonotype was seen ten or more times. The chain is built from TRBV7-2 and TRBJ2-3, with 8 bases lining up with TRBD1. The CDR3 is 16 residues long. CDR1 is SGHTA, CDR2 FQGNSA, per germline. The junction had 8 bases not matched to a gene; V was cut back by 4 bases and J by 2 bases. The CDR3 DNA sequence: TGTGCCAGCAGCTGGAAGCCGGGACAGGCCACAGATACGCAGTATTTT. Translated: CASSWKPGQATDTQYF.

This chain connects TRBV12-3 or TRBV12-4 to TRBJ1-5; 9 nucleotides line up with TRBD1. The CDR3 has 15 amino acids. Trimming removed 5 bases from V and 4 bases from J; junction bases left unmatched: 6. The CDR3 reads CASSLGTGMNQPQHF. As DNA, the CDR3 is TGTGCCAGCAGTCTAGGGACAGGGATGAATCAGCCCCAGCATTTT.

This clonotype was detected a few times. The rearrangement uses TRBV11-2 and TRBJ2-1; 10 bases line up with TRBD2. There are 14 residues in the CDR3. Germline V gene sequence: CDR1 SGHAT, CDR2 FQNNGV. The V gene end was trimmed by 5 bases and the J gene end by 8 bases; junction bases not matched to a gene: 6. The CDR3 here is CASSQREGRDEQFF. CDR3 nucleotides: TGTGCCAGCAGCCAGCGGGAGGGTCGCGATGAGCAGTTCTTC.

The chain carries TRBV6-5 and TRBJ1-4; 8 bases match TRBD1. The CDR3 has 14 amino acids. Per germline, CDR1 MNHEY and CDR2 SVGAGI. V shed 4 bases, J shed 7 bases, and the junction held 5 bases outside the gene matches. As DNA, the CDR3 is TGTGCCAGCAGTTTGACAGGGGACGGTGAAAAACTGTTTTTT. Translation gives CASSLTGDGEKLFF.

This clonotype was observed a handful of times. The rearrangement links TRBV9 to TRBJ2-2, with TRBD1 as a possible D gene (6 bases). CDR1 SGDLS and CDR2 YYNGEE come from the germline V gene. Between the trimmed V and J ends, which lost 4 bases and 2 bases, there was a span of 9 bases. The CDR3 sequence is 14 residues long. The CDR3 nucleotides are TGTGCCAGCAGCTCGGACAGAAACACCGGGGAGCTGTTTTTT. The encoded protein is CASSSDRNTGELFF.